This TCR beta chain originates from a study of cytomegalovirus exposure and HLA in healthy donors. Study-wide results and caveats: The study listed under 200 cytomegalovirus-associated TCR beta chains. Reports showed the classifier diagnosing cytomegalovirus status with high specificity and sensitivity. In vitro testing confirmed a few CMV-associated chains as specific for CMV antigens.

Only in-frame clones appear in the TCRdb table, and some are missing; sequencing was by immunoSEQ multiplex PCR. The sample comprises about 180,000 clones, approximately 81% of which are singletons, and roughly 15% rests with the top ten. CDR1 is MDHEN, CDR2 SYDVKM, per germline. The CDR3 covers 14 residues. The junction had 10 bases not matched to a gene; V was cut back by 3 bases and J by 12 bases. Remarks on this clone: Its specificity is unknown.

The donors were in the approximately 120-subject validation cohort, distinct from the 666-subject first cohort. Sequenced: PBMCs. This clonotype was sampled from a man between 18 and 29 years old in good health and CMV-seropositive. V usage is TRBV28 and J usage is TRBJ2-2; 7 nucleotides line up with TRBD2. The CDR3 sequence: CASSLGQGGTKLFF. CDR3 bases: TGTGCCAGCAGTTTGGGCCAGGGAGGGACGAAGCTGTTTTTT.